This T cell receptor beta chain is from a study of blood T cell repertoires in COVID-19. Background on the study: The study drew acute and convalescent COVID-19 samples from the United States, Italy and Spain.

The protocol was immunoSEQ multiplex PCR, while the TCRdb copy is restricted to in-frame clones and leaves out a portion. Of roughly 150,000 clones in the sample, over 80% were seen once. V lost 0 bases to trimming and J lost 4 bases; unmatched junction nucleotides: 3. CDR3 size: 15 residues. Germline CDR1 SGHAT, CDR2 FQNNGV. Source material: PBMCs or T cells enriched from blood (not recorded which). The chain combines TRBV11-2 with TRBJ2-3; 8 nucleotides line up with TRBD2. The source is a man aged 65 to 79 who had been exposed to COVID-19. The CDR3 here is CASSLDRGGSDTQYF. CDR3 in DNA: TGTGCCAGCAGCTTAGATCGGGGGGGTTCAGATACGCAGTATTTT.